The rows below give T cell receptor beta chains drawn from one sample of a study of blood T cell repertoires in COVID-19. Assay used: immunoSEQ multiplex PCR; TCRdb lists only in-frame clones, some missing. The sample yields about 150,000 clones, roughly 83% seen once. Sequencing input: peripheral blood. These receptors originate from a woman aged 55-69 years with acute or convalescent COVID-19. CDR3s include the opening cysteine and the closing phenylalanine or tryptophan. The order of the fields is V gene, J gene, D gene, clone size, CDR3 protein, CDR3 DNA. D genes are given only for firm matches. Not all rows give a size; the values are once, few, many and, for expanded clones, a class.

>TRBV15|TRBJ2-4|TRBD1|NA
CATSVGQGKNIQYF
TGTGCCACCAGCGTGGGACAGGGAAAAAACATTCAGTACTTC
>TRBV6-5|TRBJ1-6|TRBD1|few
CASSLTGNNSPLHF
TGTGCCAGCAGCCTGACAGGGAATAATTCACCCCTCCACTTT
>TRBV7-8|TRBJ2-7|NA|NA
CASSQTGVGSLYEQYF
TGTGCCAGCAGCCAGACGGGGGTCGGGTCTCTCTACGAGCAGTACTTC
>TRBV19|TRBJ2-7|NA|NA
CASSIGRYEQYF
TGTGCCAGTAGTATTGGCCGCTACGAGCAGTACTTC
>TRBV7-3|TRBJ2-7|TRBD2|NA
CASSKLAGGSSYEQYF
TGTGCCAGCAGCAAACTAGCGGGGGGTTCCTCCTACGAGCAGTACTTC
>TRBV5-5|TRBJ2-2|TRBD1|NA
CASSLAQGGRPVDRELFF
TGTGCCAGCAGCTTGGCCCAAGGGGGCCGACCAGTGGACCGGGAGCTGTTTTTT
>TRBV10-3|TRBJ2-5|TRBD1|once
CAIGGQQETQYF
TGTGCCATCGGGGGACAGCAAGAGACCCAGTACTTC
>TRBV29-1|TRBJ2-7|TRBD1|NA
CSVATGTGGALQYF
TGCAGCGTTGCGACCGGGACAGGGGGCGCGCTGCAGTACTTC
>TRBV2|TRBJ2-7|TRBD1|NA
CASSTKGQWSSYEQYF
TGTGCCAGCAGTACCAAGGGACAGTGGAGCTCCTACGAGCAGTACTTC
>TRBV11-1|TRBJ1-4|TRBD1|NA
CASSFSGTGDSEKLFF
TGTGCCAGCAGCTTTTCCGGGACAGGGGATTCCGAAAAACTGTTTTTT
>TRBV5-1|TRBJ2-2|TRBD1|NA
CASVQGTGGSRGELFF
TGCGCCAGCGTACAAGGCACAGGGGGCTCCCGGGGGGAGCTGTTTTTT
>TRBV2|TRBJ1-3|NA|NA
CASSAGGGGNTIYF
TGTGCCAGCAGTGCCGGGGGGGGTGGAAACACCATATATTTT
>TRBV10-2|TRBJ2-1|TRBD1|NA
CASSGSAGGQFF
TGCGCCAGCAGTGGGTCCGCAGGGGGGCAGTTCTTC
>TRBV6-5|TRBJ1-2|NA|NA
CASSSPGHDNTF
TGTGCCAGCAGTAGTCCGGGACACGATAACACCTTC
>TRBV19|TRBJ1-2|NA|NA
CASSISNINYGYTF
TGTGCCAGTAGTATATCGAACATTAACTATGGCTACACCTTC
>TRBV14|TRBJ2-7|NA|NA
CASRPCKRHDSYEQYF
TGTGCCAGCAGGCCCTGCAAGCGGCATGACTCCTACGAGCAGTACTTC
>TRBV5-1|TRBJ1-2|NA|NA
CASAGDIGAYGYTF
TGCGCCAGCGCCGGGGACATTGGGGCCTATGGCTACACCTTC
>TRBV18|TRBJ2-5|NA|NA
CASSPADSKETQYF
TGTGCCAGCTCACCCGCGGACAGCAAAGAGACCCAGTACTTC
>TRBV6-5|TRBJ1-2|NA|NA
CASAPRAANYGYTF
TGTGCCAGCGCCCCGAGGGCCGCTAACTATGGCTACACCTTC
>TRBV30|TRBJ1-1|NA|once
CAWANYAEAFF
TGTGCCTGGGCTAACTACGCTGAAGCTTTCTTT
>TRBV5-6|TRBJ1-6|NA|once
CASSLGPGGNSPLHF
TGTGCCAGCAGCTTGGGGCCGGGAGGGAATTCACCCCTCCACTTT
>TRBV28|TRBJ1-1|TRBD1|NA
CASSLGGTGDTEAFF
TGTGCCAGCAGTTTAGGTGGTACAGGGGACACTGAAGCTTTCTTT
>TRBV30|TRBJ1-2|NA|few
CAWSVGGAYGYTF
TGTGCCTGGAGTGTCGGGGGGGCCTATGGCTACACCTTC
>TRBV28|TRBJ1-1|NA|once
CASSLRTFTEAFF
TGTGCCAGCAGTTTGAGGACTTTCACTGAAGCTTTCTTT
>TRBV6-2/TRBV6-3|TRBJ2-5|NA|NA
CASSYGAGAPQETQYF
TGTGCCAGCAGTTACGGGGCGGGGGCCCCCCAAGAGACCCAGTACTTC
>TRBV2|TRBJ1-1|TRBD1|NA
CASTSDRGNTEAFF
TGTGCCAGCACCTCGGACAGGGGGAACACTGAAGCTTTCTTT
>TRBV29-1|TRBJ1-1|TRBD1|NA
CSVGGDREGQAFF
TGCAGCGTTGGAGGGGACAGGGAAGGTCAAGCTTTCTTT
>TRBV7-8|TRBJ1-5|NA|NA
CASSLGTGTGQPQHF
TGTGCCAGCAGCTTAGGAACAGGGACGGGTCAGCCCCAGCATTTT
>TRBV6-5|TRBJ2-1|TRBD1|NA
CASNARTGGSNEQFF
TGTGCCAGCAATGCCAGGACAGGGGGCTCCAATGAGCAGTTCTTC
>TRBV5-4|TRBJ2-3|TRBD2|NA
CASSGGGLATTDTQYF
TGTGCCAGCAGCGGCGGAGGACTAGCCACCACAGATACGCAGTATTTT
>TRBV27|TRBJ2-2|TRBD1|few
CASSSRTGGIAGELFF
TGTGCCAGCAGTTCCCGGACAGGGGGCATCGCCGGGGAGCTGTTTTTT
>TRBV15|TRBJ1-2|NA|NA
CATSRGGGDGYTF
TGTGCCACCAGCAGGGGGGGAGGTGACGGCTACACCTTC
>TRBV20-1|TRBJ1-1|NA|NA
CSARGPGEAFF
TGCAGTGCTAGAGGGCCAGGTGAAGCTTTCTTT
>TRBV27|TRBJ2-1|TRBD2|NA
CASSLVTSPYNEQFF
TGTGCCAGCAGTTTGGTGACTAGCCCATACAATGAGCAGTTCTTC
>TRBV9|TRBJ1-5|NA|NA
CARSTGISDNQPQHF
TGTGCCAGATCCACAGGGATCAGTGACAATCAGCCCCAGCATTTT
>TRBV10-3|TRBJ2-3|NA|NA
CAIDRGDTQYF
TGTGCCATCGACCGCGGAGATACGCAGTATTTT
>TRBV5-5|TRBJ1-4|TRBD1|NA
CASSWTGGEKLFF
TGTGCCAGCAGCTGGACAGGGGGGGAAAAACTGTTTTTT
>TRBV5-8|TRBJ2-6|NA|NA
CASSRRTGGANVLTF
TGTGCCAGCAGCCGACGGACTGGTGGGGCCAACGTCCTGACTTTC
>TRBV9|TRBJ1-1|TRBD1|NA
CASSVRDSGNTEAFF
TGTGCCAGCAGCGTACGGGACAGTGGCAACACTGAAGCTTTCTTT
>TRBV28|TRBJ2-5|TRBD1|NA
CASIRGLTETQYF
TGTGCCAGCATCAGGGGGCTGACGGAGACCCAGTACTTC
>TRBV21-1|TRBJ2-5|NA|NA
CASSLRGALYQETQYF
TGTGCCAGCAGCCTCCGGGGGGCTTTGTACCAAGAGACCCAGTACTTC
>TRBV12-3/TRBV12-4|TRBJ1-6|NA|NA
CASSLEPRPLHF
TGTGCCAGCAGTTTAGAGCCGAGACCCCTCCACTTT
>TRBV6-4|TRBJ1-2|TRBD1|NA
CASSDAGQGGGGYTF
TGTGCCAGCAGTGACGCGGGACAGGGTGGAGGAGGCTACACCTTC
>TRBV9|TRBJ2-7|TRBD1|few
CASSVGGTGEYEQYF
TGTGCCAGCAGCGTAGGTGGGACAGGGGAATACGAGCAGTACTTC
>TRBV7-6|TRBJ2-7|TRBD1|NA
CASSLVSTGQSYEQYF
TGTGCCAGCAGCTTGGTCTCGACAGGGCAGTCCTACGAGCAGTACTTC
>TRBV2|TRBJ2-3|TRBD1|few
CASRGGQGKDTQYF
TGTGCCAGCAGGGGGGGACAGGGAAAGGATACGCAGTATTTT
>TRBV6-5|TRBJ1-4|NA|NA
CASRQNYREYEKLFF
TGTGCCAGCAGACAGAACTACAGGGAGTACGAAAAACTGTTTTTT
>TRBV19|TRBJ2-1|TRBD2|once
CASSPVAGVNEQFF
TGTGCCAGTAGTCCAGTAGCGGGGGTGAATGAGCAGTTCTTC
>TRBV7-6|TRBJ2-5|TRBD2|NA
CASSLGLAGGQETQYF
TGTGCCAGCAGCTTAGGACTAGCGGGGGGGCAAGAGACCCAGTACTTC
>TRBV3-1/TRBV3-2|TRBJ2-2|NA|NA
CASATTLGTGELFF
TGTGCCAGCGCCACAACCCTAGGAACCGGGGAGCTGTTTTTT
>TRBV6-1|TRBJ1-6|NA|NA
CASSEGVSFGSGSPLHF
TGTGCCAGCAGTGAAGGGGTTAGCTTCGGCTCCGGGTCACCCCTCCACTTT
>TRBV5-1|TRBJ1-6|NA|NA
CASSPQEGEGSSPLHF
TGCGCCAGCAGCCCCCAAGAGGGTGAGGGATCTTCACCCCTCCACTTT
>TRBV3-1/TRBV3-2|TRBJ2-2|TRBD2|NA
CASRGLAGNTGELFF
TGTGCCAGCAGAGGACTAGCGGGGAACACCGGGGAGCTGTTTTTT
>TRBV9|TRBJ2-3|TRBD2|NA
CASSALAGATDTQYF
TGTGCCAGCAGCGCCCTAGCGGGGGCCACAGATACGCAGTATTTT
>TRBV29-1|TRBJ1-1|NA|NA
CSVVQGRAFF
TGCAGCGTGGTTCAGGGCCGAGCTTTCTTT
>TRBV27|TRBJ2-7|NA|NA
CASSLGQASSYEQYF
TGTGCCAGCAGTTTGGGGCAGGCGAGCTCCTACGAGCAGTACTTC
>TRBV24-1|TRBJ1-2|NA|NA
CATSDSGQDGYTF
TGTGCCACCAGTGACTCGGGACAAGATGGCTACACCTTC
>TRBV19|TRBJ2-7|TRBD1|few
CASSRAPGQRLAEQYF
TGTGCCAGTAGTAGGGCTCCGGGACAGCGCCTTGCCGAGCAGTACTTC
>TRBV3-1/TRBV3-2|TRBJ1-2|TRBD1|NA
CASSAPGQGAFGYTF
TGTGCCAGCAGCGCCCCGGGACAGGGGGCTTTTGGCTACACCTTC